Below, 10 T cell receptor beta chains from the same sample are listed, as sequenced in a study of blood T cell repertoires in COVID-19. Sequencing was performed with immunoSEQ multiplex PCR; in TCRdb, only in-frame clones are kept and a portion is missing. This table has about 120,000 clones, just under 90% appearing once. Sequenced sample: peripheral blood. Receptors were obtained from a woman aged 50 to 60 with acute or convalescent COVID-19.

This rearrangement joins TRBV9 to TRBJ1-1; possibly TRBD1 for D (5 bases). Germline CDR1 SGDLS, CDR2 YYNGEE. The CDR3 sequence is 14 residues long. Trimming cost V 3 bases and J 6 bases, with 15 bases left between them. CDR3 region: CASSAQGTSAEAFF. In DNA, the CDR3 is TGTGCCAGCAGCGCCCAGGGCACAAGCGCTGAAGCTTTCTTT. The complete variable domain, with remaining parts taken from reference TRBV9 and TRBJ1-1, reads DSGVTQTPKHLITATGQRVTLRCSPRSGDLSVYWYQQSLDQGLQFLIQYYNGEERAKGNILERFSAQQFPDLHSELNLSSLELGDSALYFCASSAQGTSAEAFFGQGTRLTVV.

The rearrangement links TRBV19 to TRBJ1-6; TRBD1 is a possible D gene (5 bases). Germline V lookup: CDR1 LNHDA, CDR2 SQIVND (reference sequence). The length of the CDR3 is 15 residues. V shed 6 bases and J shed 0 bases, with 9 bases lying between them. This CDR3 reads CASSRQSSYNSPLHF. The CDR3, as DNA: TGTGCCAGTAGCCGACAGAGCTCCTATAATTCACCCCTCCACTTT.

The V and J genes are TRBV30 and TRBJ2-3; TRBD2 matches at 10 bases. V lost 5 bases and J lost 4; bases outside the gene matches: 6. Per germline, CDR1 GTSNPN and CDR2 SVGIG (reference sequence). This CDR3 is 14 amino acids long. The CDR3 nucleotides are TGTGCCTGGGCTAGCGGGAGCGGCTCAGATACGCAGTATTTT. Translating gives CAWASGSGSDTQYF.

The rearrangement links TRBV7-9 to TRBJ2-3; D is perhaps TRBD1 (6 bases). Germline V gene data show CDR1 as SEHNR and CDR2 as FQNEAQ (reference sequence). Trimming removed 3 bases from V and 6 bases from J, with 10 bases in between. This CDR3 is built from 13 residues. DNA for the CDR3: TGTGCCAGCAGCTTTACAGGGACGGATACGCAGTATTTT. Protein sequence: CASSFTGTDTQYF.

The sample holds a few counts of this clone. The chain employs TRBV7-6 and TRBJ1-5, with D hard to call. The V gene's germline CDR1 is SGHVS and CDR2 FNYEAQ. The CDR3 extends over 14 amino acids. V lost 5 bases, J lost 4 bases, and 12 bases lay in between. CDR3 residues: CASSPEPGNQPQHF. CDR3 bases: TGTGCCAGCAGCCCAGAACCGGGGAATCAGCCCCAGCATTTT.

V gene TRBV9 combines with J gene TRBJ2-7; D remains unclear. Germline V gene data show CDR1 as SGDLS and CDR2 as YYNGEE. The CDR3 contains 15 residues. The V gene lost 1 base and the J gene lost 3 bases, with 14 bases spanning the gap. CDR3 sequence: CASSVIAFSFYEQYF. CDR3 bases: TGTGCCAGCAGCGTAATAGCCTTTTCTTTCTACGAGCAGTACTTC.

This clone is categorized as medium-sized. The rearrangement uses TRBV11-2 and TRBJ2-7, with D tentatively TRBD1 (5 bases). The CDR3 is made up of 14 amino acids. Germline assignment: CDR1 SGHAT and CDR2 FQNNGV. Trimming removed 5 bases from V and 1 base from J, with 12 bases in between. The CDR3 DNA reads TGTGCCAGCAGCCCAAGGGGCAAGTCCTACGAGCAGTACTTC. As protein: CASSPRGKSYEQYF. Full variable domain (missing parts from reference TRBV11-2 and TRBJ2-7): EAGVAQSPRYKIIEKRQSVAFWCNPISGHATLYWYQQILGQGPKLLIQFQNNGVVDDSQLPKDRFSAERLKGVDSTLKIQPAKLEDSAVYLCASSPRGKSYEQYFGPGTRLTVT.

This rearrangement joins TRBV9 to TRBJ2-4; D is perhaps TRBD2 (6 bases). Trimming removed 5 bases at V and 6 bases at J, with 9 bases between. Germline values: CDR1 SGDLS, CDR2 YYNGEE. The CDR3 is made up of 12 amino acids. For the CDR3, the DNA is TGTGCCAGCAGGGGACTTACAAACATTCAGTACTTC. Amino acids: CASRGLTNIQYF.

V is TRBV6-2 or TRBV6-3 and J is TRBJ2-1, with D possibly being TRBD1 (6 bases). This CDR3 is 14 amino acids long. Germline CDR1 MNHEY, CDR2 SVGEGT. Trimming stripped 4 bases from V and 0 bases from J, with 7 bases between. The CDR3 DNA is TGTGCCAGCAGTTCACAGGGCTCCTACAATGAGCAGTTCTTC. Translated, it gives CASSSQGSYNEQFF.

CDR3 coding DNA: TGTGCCTGGAGTGCTAGAGACAGGGGCGGCTCACCCCTCCACTTT. Its translation is CAWSARDRGGSPLHF. V gene TRBV30 combines with J gene TRBJ1-6; 8 bases are shared with TRBD1. Germline V CDR1 and CDR2: GTSNPN, SVGIG (reference sequence). This CDR3 comprises 15 residues. V trimming: 1 base; J trimming: 10 bases; junction bases outside the gene matches: 9.